Shown below are 13 T cell receptor beta chains from a single sample sequenced in a study of T cell changes during pregnancy in multiple sclerosis. Assay: immunoSEQ multiplex PCR; the TCRdb copy retains only in-frame clones and omits some. The sample contains approximately 50,000 clones, approximately 93% of which appear only once. This specimen consisted of CD4+ T cells from peripheral blood mononuclear cells, obtained in the third trimester of pregnancy. All receptors come from a female donor with multiple sclerosis, enrolled in a pregnancy study.

This chain uses TRBV9 with TRBJ1-1; maybe TRBD1 (6 bases). This CDR3 comprises 14 residues. Trimming removed 4 bases at V and 5 bases at J, with 15 bases between. The germline V gene encodes CDR1 SGDLS and CDR2 YYNGEE. CDR3 nucleotides: TGTGCCAGCAGCCTTAGGGGGTTTGGAACTGAAGCTTTCTTT. This sequence encodes CASSLRGFGTEAFF. The variable domain in full, with the rest retrieved from reference TRBV9 and TRBJ1-1, is DSGVTQTPKHLITATGQRVTLRCSPRSGDLSVYWYQQSLDQGLQFLIQYYNGEERAKGNILERFSAQQFPDLHSELNLSSLELGDSALYFCASSLRGFGTEAFFGQGTRLTVV.

The rearrangement joins TRBV29-1 to TRBJ2-7, with TRBD1 identical over 7 bases. CDR1 and CDR2 from the germline V gene are SQVTM and ANQGSEA. There are 14 residues in the CDR3. V shed 7 bases and J 0 bases; nucleotides not matched to a gene: 9. Here the CDR3 reads CSASGGASSYEQYF. For the CDR3, the DNA is TGCAGCGCCTCAGGGGGAGCGAGCTCCTACGAGCAGTACTTC.

This chain connects TRBV18 to TRBJ1-1; 9 nucleotides agree with TRBD1. This CDR3 spans 13 amino acids. Germline CDR1 is KGHSH and CDR2 is LQKENI. With 2 bases clipped from V and 11 bases from J, the junction kept 6 bases outside the gene matches. CDR3 DNA: TGTGCCAGCTCACCAGTGGGACAGGGTTTGGCTTTCTTT. This translates into CASSPVGQGLAFF.

The chain combines TRBV6-5 with TRBJ2-2; 9 bases align to TRBD1. V lost 4 bases and J lost 0; bases outside the gene matches: 3. This CDR3 is 16 amino acids long. The germline V gene encodes CDR1 MNHEY and CDR2 SVGAGI. CDR3 DNA: TGTGCCAGCAGTTTCACAGGGGGCTCGAACACCGGGGAGCTGTTTTTT. Encoded protein: CASSFTGGSNTGELFF.

The V and J genes are TRBV7-6 and TRBJ2-5, with 7 bases aligning to TRBD2. The CDR3 extends over 16 amino acids. Trimming at V came to 1 base and at J to 2 bases, leaving 7 bases not matched to a gene. The germline CDR1 and CDR2 sequences are SGHVS and FNYEAQ. The DNA of the CDR3 is TGTGCCAGCAGCTTAGGAGGAAGCGGGGCTCAAGAGACCCAGTACTTC. Protein: CASSLGGSGAQETQYF.

This chain joins TRBV18 and TRBJ2-2; possible D gene TRBD1, 6 bases. Per germline, CDR1 KGHSH and CDR2 LQKENI. The CDR3 covers 14 residues. Trimming stripped 2 bases from V and 5 bases from J, with 9 bases between. The CDR3 DNA sequence: TGTGCCAGCTCACCAGGACAGCTGACCGGGGAGCTGTTTTTT. Protein product: CASSPGQLTGELFF.

This rearrangement joins TRBV6-6 to TRBJ1-5; D is perhaps TRBD1 (6 bases). CDR3 length equals 14 residues. V was pared by 4 bases and J by 4 bases, with 11 bases between. Germline V gives CDR1 MNHNY, CDR2 SVGAGI (reference sequence). The CDR3, as DNA: TGTGCCAGCAGTTTGGACAGTCCTAATCAGCCCCAGCATTTT. Translating gives CASSLDSPNQPQHF.

Turning to this clone: Other DNA sequences within the sample encode an identical CDR3. The chain carries TRBV30 and TRBJ1-1; D remains ambiguous. The CDR3 is 13 amino acids. The germline V gene has CDR1 GTSNPN and CDR2 SVGIG (reference sequence). V lost 0 bases to trimming and J lost 2 bases, with 7 bases between them. CDR3 coding DNA: TGTGCCTGGAGTGTAGGAGGAAACACTGAAGCTTTCTTT. Translated, it gives CAWSVGGNTEAFF.

The V and J genes are TRBV10-3 and TRBJ1-5; no clear D gene. From germline, CDR1 is ENHRY and CDR2 SYGVKD. The CDR3 spans 13 residues. Trimming took 5 bases from V and 7 from J, leaving 12 bases between them. CDR3 coding DNA: TGTGCCATCAGTTCAAGCAACCTCCAGCCCCAGCATTTT. Amino acids: CAISSSNLQPQHF.

DNA of the CDR3: TGTGCCAGCAGCTTGGGGACTAGCGCCTATGAGCAGTTCTTC. This encodes CASSLGTSAYEQFF. The V gene is TRBV5-4, the J gene TRBJ2-1; TRBD2 aligns across 9 bases. V was pared by 0 bases and J by 8 bases, with 3 bases of the junction left unmatched. CDR1 SGHNT and CDR2 YYREEE come from the germline V gene (reference sequence). The CDR3 length is 14 residues.

The J gene is TRBJ1-3, the V gene TRBV10-3, with 9 nucleotides matching TRBD1. Germline CDR1 is ENHRY and CDR2 is SYGVKD. V lost 5 bases, J lost 6 bases, and 20 bases stayed unmatched. This CDR3 has 19 amino acids. The CDR3 DNA follows: TGTGCCATCAGTCAAAACCCGGGACAGGGTATCAAGTGGGAAAACACCATATATTTT. Its protein is CAISQNPGQGIKWENTIYF.

This chain links TRBV30 with TRBJ1-3; D unresolved. V shed 2 bases and J shed 0 bases, with 5 bases lying between them. Germline-derived CDR1 and CDR2 are GTSNPN and SVGIG (reference sequence). The CDR3 spans 13 residues. DNA for the CDR3: TGTGCCTGGAGTTTAGACTCTGGAAACACCATATATTTT. Amino acid sequence: CAWSLDSGNTIYF.

The chain employs TRBV23-1 and TRBJ2-5; no firm D call. TRBV23-1 is an ORF; its function is uncertain. The CDR3 has 12 amino acids. Trimming pared 4 bases from V and 5 bases from J, leaving 8 bases between. For the CDR3, the DNA is TGCGCCAGCAGTCTCACGAGGGAGACCCAGTACTTC. This encodes CASSLTRETQYF.